This T cell receptor beta chain was documented in a study of cytomegalovirus exposure and HLA in healthy donors. Germline V gene data show CDR1 as SNHLY and CDR2 as FYNNEI. The CDR3 runs to 11 residues. Trimming cost V 3 bases and J 9 bases, with 8 bases left between them. The PCR contained 60 Vbeta and 13 Jbeta primers. Measured with immunoSEQ multiplex PCR; TCRdb has only the in-frame clones, and not every one. The sample lists some 150,000 clones, 75% to 90% occurring once. The chain combines TRBV2 with TRBJ1-2; D not certain. The TCR was taken from a woman in her late teens or twenties in good health and CMV-seronegative. Specimen: PBMCs. The CDR3 protein is CASSDAGSYTF. The CDR3 DNA sequence: TGTGCCAGCAGTGATGCGGGGAGCTACACCTTC.